This note documents a single T cell receptor beta chain sequence. No antigen is known for it. Trimming took off 7 bases at V and 4 bases at J, with 10 bases between the two ends. The CDR3 loop spans 12 amino acids. Germline CDR1 GTSNPN, CDR2 SVGIG (reference sequence). This sample stems from a study of OX40 agonist ivuxolimab in advanced cancers. In the study overall: Three partial responders included one hepatocellular carcinoma patient and two cutaneous melanoma patients.

Study-level points and caveats: The study found that CD8+ T cells averaged more expanded clones than CD4+. Researchers did not establish what antigens the expanded peripheral T cells target.

Assay: immunoSEQ multiplex PCR; the TCRdb copy retains only in-frame clones and omits some. The data hold approximately 80,000 clones, with about 91% observed a single time. This clonotype was obtained from an adult with an advanced solid tumor such as melanoma, head and neck, liver or kidney cancer. Sequencing used CD4+ or CD8+ T cells sorted from blood, obtained in a trial of the OX40 agonist ivuxolimab. V and J are TRBV30 and TRBJ1-4; possibly TRBD1 for D (6 bases). Here the CDR3 reads CAYDRYNEKLFF. The CDR3 bases are TGTGCCTATGACAGGTATAATGAAAAACTGTTTTTT.